These T cell receptor beta chains were read from a single sample in a study of blood T cell repertoires in COVID-19. TCRdb keeps only in-frame clones here, not all; method: immunoSEQ multiplex PCR. The sample shows over 200,000 clones, roughly 87% of them seen only once. The sequencing sample was made of peripheral blood. The receptors here all came from a woman aged 30 to 39 with acute or convalescent COVID-19. The CDR3 runs from the conserved cysteine through the conserved F or W.

j_gene	v_gene	CDR3aa
TRBJ2-7	TRBV30	CATSRGAF
TRBJ2-7	TRBV10-3	CAISDSGNYEQYF
TRBJ2-3	TRBV12-3/TRBV12-4	CASKRTSRRTQYF
TRBJ2-5	TRBV11-3	CASSLGGLAGQETQYF
TRBJ1-5	TRBV7-9	CASSLGDKSNQPQHF
TRBJ2-7	TRBV9	CASSVGTSASEQYF
TRBJ1-2	TRBV27	CASSYRQGDIYGYTF
TRBJ2-1	TRBV5-8	CASSQGLAGTNEQFF
TRBJ2-3	TRBV6-5	CASSYGREYF
TRBJ1-1	TRBV9	CASSVVPENTEAFF
TRBJ2-1	TRBV10-3	CAISDPGTSGREGEQFF
TRBJ2-1	TRBV5-6	CASSLGGRGFEQFF
TRBJ1-3	TRBV30	CAWRNQGNTIYF
TRBJ1-1	TRBV2	CARTGQGNTEAFF
TRBJ2-1	TRBV6-2/TRBV6-3	CASSYGTGSSYNEQFF
TRBJ2-2	TRBV19	CASSKSGTSASTGELFF
TRBJ1-1	TRBV5-1	CASSLAGTFNTEAFF
TRBJ2-3	TRBV5-6	CASSLALGPTSTDTQYF
TRBJ2-1	TRBV27	CASSLSPQAYSYNEQFF